Presented here are 11 T cell receptor beta chains from one specimen sequenced in a study of beta chain features in type 1 diabetes. Reverse transcribing all isolated RNA meant expressed TCRB transcripts were sequenced. Profiled with immunoSEQ multiplex PCR; TCRdb holds only in-frame clones, not every one. The sample shows roughly 150,000 clones, roughly 8.1% of them seen only once. What was sequenced was central memory CD4+ T cells from blood. These receptors all stem from a man between 18 and 29 years old in good health.

This clone was seen more than once but under ten times. The V and J genes are TRBV6-5 and TRBJ1-5, with 10 bases aligning to TRBD1. V was clipped by 5 bases and J by 5 bases; unmatched bases: 3. The CDR3 sequence is 14 residues long. CDR1 MNHEY and CDR2 SVGAGI come from the germline V gene. DNA of the CDR3: TGTGCCAGCAGTGCGACAGGGGGCTATCAGCCCCAGCATTTT. It translates to CASSATGGYQPQHF.

A remark on this clone: A junction boundary mismatches the germline segment, possibly from a read error. The sample holds other DNA sequences that translate to the same CDR3. This chain uses TRBV5-1 with TRBJ2-1, with D possibly TRBD1 on 5 matching bases. This CDR3 has 15 amino acids. Germline-derived CDR1 and CDR2 are SGHRS and YFSETQ. The CDR3 DNA sequence: TGCGCCAGCAGCTTGGAGGGGAAACCCTACAATGAACAGTTCTTC. This sequence encodes CASSLEGKPYNEQFF.

This clone appeared many times. The chain has TRBV9 and TRBJ2-3, with a possible D match to TRBD2 (5 bases). CDR1 and CDR2 from the germline V gene are SGDLS and YYNGEE. CDR3 length: 16 residues. Trimming cost V 4 bases and J 1 base, with 16 bases left between them. The CDR3 sequence is CASSSWRTPGTDTQYF. The CDR3 DNA sequence: TGTGCCAGCAGCTCGTGGAGGACTCCGGGCACAGATACGCAGTATTTT. Filled out from reference TRBV9 and TRBJ2-3, the complete variable domain reads DSGVTQTPKHLITATGQRVTLRCSPRSGDLSVYWYQQSLDQGLQFLIQYYNGEERAKGNILERFSAQQFPDLHSELNLSSLELGDSALYFCASSSWRTPGTDTQYFGPGTRLTVL.

This clone has at least ten counts. This chain joins TRBV28 and TRBJ2-1; D is unresolved. This CDR3 comprises 13 residues. Germline lookup yields CDR1 MDHEN and CDR2 SYDVKM. Deletions cut 2 bases from V and 5 bases from J, with 7 bases between. In DNA form, the CDR3 reads TGTGCCAGCAGTTTAGTTCTAAACAATGAGCAGTTCTTC. Protein: CASSLVLNNEQFF.

This clone was counted a few times. The chain recombines TRBV7-2 with TRBJ2-1, with D possibly TRBD2 on 6 matching bases. Germline CDR1 is SGHTA and CDR2 is FQGNSA. The CDR3 totals 15 residues. V was cut by 3 bases and J by 6 bases, with 15 bases left in between. This CDR3 reads CASSFFGGRRNEQFF. The DNA of the CDR3 is TGTGCCAGCAGCTTTTTCGGGGGTAGGCGCAATGAGCAGTTCTTC.

V gene TRBV19 combines with J gene TRBJ2-3; TRBD2 agrees at 8 bases. CDR3 length equals 15 residues. In germline, CDR1 is LNHDA, CDR2 SQIVND (reference sequence). Unmatched junction bases numbered 4, after V lost 4 bases and J lost 1 base. The CDR3 nucleotides are TGTGCCAGTAGTAATTGGCGGGGGGGCACAGATACGCAGTATTTT. The encoded protein is CASSNWRGGTDTQYF.

J is TRBJ2-1 and V is TRBV7-2; 12 nucleotides agree with TRBD2. CDR3 length equals 15 residues. V shed 7 bases and J 6 bases; nucleotides not matched to a gene: 7. Germline V lookup: CDR1 SGHTA, CDR2 FQGNSA. The CDR3: CASTQTSGSFNEQFF. DNA of the CDR3: TGTGCCAGCACCCAGACTAGCGGGAGTTTCAATGAGCAGTTCTTC. The whole variable domain, remainder taken from reference TRBV7-2 and TRBJ2-1, is GAGVSQSPSNKVTEKGKDVELRCDPISGHTALYWYRQSLGQGLEFLIYFQGNSAPDKSGLPSDRFSAERTGGSVSTLTIQRTQQEDSAVYLCASTQTSGSFNEQFFGPGTRLTVL.

The chain links TRBV30 to TRBJ1-2, with D perhaps matching TRBD1 (5 bases). In germline, CDR1 is GTSNPN, CDR2 SVGIG (reference sequence). Trimming took off 0 bases at V and 8 bases at J, with 13 bases between the two ends. The CDR3 covers 13 residues. The CDR3 DNA is TGTGCCTGGAGTGTACGGCTCAGGGTGGGCTACACCTTC. Its protein is CAWSVRLRVGYTF.

The rearrangement joins TRBV11-3 to TRBJ2-7; 9 nucleotides line up with TRBD2. Germline V gene sequence: CDR1 SGHNT, CDR2 YENEEA. This CDR3 comprises 14 residues. The junction had 3 bases not matched to a gene; V was cut back by 1 base and J by 5 bases. The CDR3 loop reads CASSLARTSDEQYF. Written as DNA, the CDR3 is TGTGCCAGCAGCTTAGCACGGACTAGCGACGAGCAGTACTTC.

V is TRBV29-1 and J is TRBJ2-7; 11 nucleotides agree with TRBD1. Germline V lookup: CDR1 SQVTM, CDR2 ANQGSEA. V lost 6 bases to trimming and J lost 1 base; unmatched junction nucleotides: 11. The CDR3 covers 16 residues. The DNA of the CDR3 is TGCAGCGTGGTCCCCCGGGGGACAGGGGGTTCCTACGAGCAGTACTTC. This encodes CSVVPRGTGGSYEQYF.

The chain joins TRBV5-6 to TRBJ2-5; D not certain. With 6 bases removed from V and 5 bases from J, the gap between germline ends came to 14 bases. Looked up from germline, CDR1 is SGHDT and CDR2 is YYEEEE. The CDR3 is 13 amino acids. The CDR3 region is CASNEVGWETQYF. DNA for the CDR3: TGTGCCAGCAACGAGGTTGGGTGGGAGACCCAGTACTTC.